One sample yielded the 14 T cell receptor beta chains listed below, sequenced in a study of T cell changes during pregnancy in multiple sclerosis. Profiling relied on immunoSEQ multiplex PCR, and the TCRdb table lists in-frame clones only, not all of them. The data contain about 17,000 clones, roughly 88% of them singletons. The material sequenced was CD8+ T cells from peripheral blood mononuclear cells, taken after pregnancy. Source of these receptors: a female donor in good health, enrolled as a control in a pregnancy study.

In its sample, this clone ranks as large. The rearrangement uses TRBV7-9 and TRBJ1-2; D might be TRBD1 (5 bases). V was cut by 3 bases and J by 4 bases, with 9 bases left in between. CDR1 and CDR2 (germline): SEHNR, FQNEAQ (reference sequence). CDR3 size: 13 residues. The DNA of the CDR3 is TGTGCCAGCAGCTTCCGCGACAGCTATGGCTACACCTTC. It translates to CASSFRDSYGYTF.

The V gene is TRBV7-9, the J gene TRBJ1-4, with TRBD1 matching 8 bases. Germline lookup yields CDR1 SEHNR and CDR2 FQNEAQ (reference sequence). CDR3 length equals 15 residues. The junction had 4 bases not matched to a gene; V was cut back by 2 bases and J by 5 bases. The CDR3 region has the DNA TGTGCCAGCAGCTTATGGACAGGGTTAAATGAAAAACTGTTTTTT. It codes for CASSLWTGLNEKLFF.

The chain couples TRBV9 to TRBJ2-3; 8 nucleotides agree with TRBD2. In germline, CDR1 is SGDLS, CDR2 YYNGEE. The J segment lost 0 bases and the V segment lost 2 bases, leaving 2 bases of the junction unmatched. CDR3 length equals 15 residues. The CDR3: CASSVSGVSTDTQYF. Written as DNA, the CDR3 is TGTGCCAGCAGCGTTAGCGGGGTGAGCACAGATACGCAGTATTTT.

The chain couples TRBV5-6 to TRBJ2-7; D remains ambiguous. The CDR3 is made up of 13 amino acids. Trimming pared 2 bases from V and 6 bases from J, leaving 12 bases between. CDR1 SGHDT and CDR2 YYEEEE come from the germline V gene. CDR3 residues: CASSLRGALEQYF. CDR3 nucleotides: TGTGCCAGCAGCTTACGTGGAGCTCTCGAGCAGTACTTC. Supplemented by reference TRBV5-6 and TRBJ2-7, the full variable domain reads DAGVTQSPTHLIKTRGQQVTLRCSPKSGHDTVSWYQQALGQGPQFIFQYYEEEERQRGNFPDRFSGHQFPNYSSELNVNALLLGDSALYLCASSLRGALEQYFGPGTRLTVT.

This chain joins TRBV9 and TRBJ2-7, with 9 bases matching TRBD2. The ends lost 5 bases at V and 5 bases at J; junction bases unmatched: 5. Germline CDR1 is SGDLS and CDR2 is YYNGEE. The CDR3 has 13 residues. CDR3 region: CASSDSGSDEQYF. CDR3 coding DNA: TGTGCCAGCAGTGATAGCGGGAGTGACGAGCAGTACTTC.

The chain recombines TRBV7-9 with TRBJ2-1; D gene ambiguous. V was pared by 4 bases and J by 0 bases, with 13 bases between. Germline CDR1 and CDR2: SEHNR and FQNEAQ (reference sequence). The CDR3 covers 16 residues. CDR3 amino acids: CASSYRHHHSYNEQFF. Written as DNA, the CDR3 is TGTGCCAGCAGCTACCGACATCACCACTCCTACAATGAGCAGTTCTTC.

The chain uses TRBV27 and TRBJ2-7, with 7 bases fitting TRBD1. This CDR3 spans 15 amino acids. V was clipped by 6 bases and J by 2 bases; unmatched bases: 10. Germline loops: CDR1 MNHEY, CDR2 SMNVEV (reference sequence). In DNA form, the CDR3 reads TGTGCCAGCAGCTTAAGACAGGGTTTTGCCTACGAGCAGTACTTC. Translating it yields CASSLRQGFAYEQYF.

The chain recombines TRBV5-8 with TRBJ1-4, with D uncertain. Germline assignment: CDR1 SGHTS and CDR2 YDEGEE. The CDR3 runs to 14 residues. The germline V and J ends were trimmed by 9 bases and 0 bases, with 12 bases remaining between them. The CDR3 DNA reads TGTGCCACGCCCTCCGGGACAACTAATGAAAAACTGTTTTTT. It translates to CATPSGTTNEKLFF.

The V call is TRBV19, the J call TRBJ1-5; D remains unclear. The CDR3 spans 13 residues. V was trimmed by 2 bases and J by 4 bases, leaving 6 bases between them. Germline V lookup: CDR1 LNHDA, CDR2 SQIVND (reference sequence). The CDR3, as DNA: TGTGCCAGTAGTATAATAGATAATCAGCCCCAGCATTTT. Translated: CASSIIDNQPQHF.

The rearrangement links TRBV9 to TRBJ2-1; 7 bases map to TRBD1. Looked up from germline, CDR1 is SGDLS and CDR2 is YYNGEE. The CDR3 sequence is 14 residues long. V lost 3 bases and J lost 6; bases outside the gene matches: 6. The CDR3 loop is CASSAGGRGNEQFF. CDR3 nucleotides: TGTGCCAGCAGCGCAGGGGGTAGGGGCAATGAGCAGTTCTTC.

The V call is TRBV2, the J call TRBJ2-1, with 10 positions matching TRBD2. V was pared by 8 bases and J by 1 base, with 26 bases of the junction left unmatched. The CDR3 covers 22 residues. Germline V CDR1 and CDR2: SNHLY, FYNNEI. CDR3 coding DNA: TGTGCCAGCTGGGTTTGGGCTAGCGGGAGTCCGGATTGGGTGGCGTCCTACAATGAGCAGTTCTTC. This gives the protein CASWVWASGSPDWVASYNEQFF.

This chain connects TRBV5-1 to TRBJ2-7; 8 bases map to TRBD2. Germline V gene sequence: CDR1 SGHRS, CDR2 YFSETQ. The CDR3 sequence is 13 residues long. V shed 4 bases and J 6 bases; nucleotides not matched to a gene: 6. CDR3 DNA: TGCGCCAGCAGCCCCGGGGGGGTTCTCGAGCAGTACTTC. Protein: CASSPGGVLEQYF. The whole variable domain, filled in from reference TRBV5-1 and TRBJ2-7, reads KAGVTQTPRYLIKTRGQQVTLSCSPISGHRSVSWYQQTPGQGLQFLFEYFSETQRNKGNFPGRFSGRQFSNSRSEMNVSTLELGDSALYLCASSPGGVLEQYFGPGTRLTVT.

V is TRBV14 and J is TRBJ1-1; 8 nucleotides align to TRBD1. CDR1 and CDR2 from the germline V gene are SGHDN and FVKESK. This CDR3 is built from 15 residues. With V trimmed by 2 bases and J by 4 bases, 6 bases remained unmatched. Written as DNA, the CDR3 is TGTGCCAGCAGCCAACAGGGGGCTCTGGGCACTGAAGCTTTCTTT. It is translated as CASSQQGALGTEAFF.

The chain recombines TRBV2 with TRBJ1-1; D is unresolved. Germline assignment: CDR1 SNHLY and CDR2 FYNNEI. The V gene lost 9 bases and the J gene lost 0 bases, with 5 bases spanning the gap. The CDR3 covers 11 residues. CDR3 in amino acids: CASGVNTEAFF. CDR3 in DNA: TGTGCCAGTGGAGTGAACACTGAAGCTTTCTTT.